The present entry profiles one TCR beta chain with its context. Its matching antigen is unknown. This sample was taken from a study of T cells expressing NK-cell markers. Study background: Serological testing identified most of the eight sequenced donors as HCMV-seropositive and one as seronegative.

TCRdb reanalyzed the 5' RACE reads and collapses them to one entry per CDR3 protein, without DNA. Recorded here are over 150,000 distinct CDR3 sequences; the top ten clones represent around 37%. The V gene's germline CDR1 is MNHEY and CDR2 SVGEGT. This CDR3 has 14 amino acids. Study outcomes and limitations: As a fraction of CD8+ T cells, dominant NKG2C+ clonotypes reached about 1.0-8% in six donors. Similarly, these clonotypes led the CD3+CD56-NKG2C+ fraction as well in a handful of donors.

The receptor was isolated from a woman between 50 and 59 years old in good health. The chain carries TRBV6-2 or TRBV6-3 and TRBJ2-2; the D gene TCRdb calls, TRBD1, cannot be checked with no DNA. Sequencing input: blood T cells: a sorted CD56 or NKG2C T cell subset, CD4+ or CD8+ T cells, or bulk PBMC T cells (not recorded which). The CDR3 protein is CASWDRGNTGELFF.